A selection of T cell receptor beta chains follows, all from one sample in a study of blood T cell repertoires in COVID-19. The table came from immunoSEQ multiplex PCR; TCRdb's copy has only in-frame clones and leaves some out. Altogether fewer than 500,000 clones are present, 80% to 90% being singletons, with the ten largest covering more than 1.4%. Input material: peripheral blood. These receptors originate from a young woman with active or convalescent COVID-19. Each CDR3 is given with its conserved first and last residue. Fields, in order: D gene, clone size, CDR3 length, V gene, J gene, CDR3 DNA, CDR3 protein. D genes are given only for firm matches. Clone size is shown for a subset of rows, as once, few, many or a class of expanded clone.

.	.	15	TRBV19	TRBJ1-1	TGTGCCAGTAGTAAGACAGGTCTCTTGATCACTGAAGCTTTCTTT	CASSKTGLLITEAFF
TRBD1	.	18	TRBV7-8	TRBJ1-2	TGTGCCAGCAGCAGCATAACAGGGGACATATCATTCAGCTATGGCTACACCTTC	CASSSITGDISFSYGYTF
.	.	12	TRBV6-5	TRBJ1-2	TGTGCCAGCGGGCCAGGTGACTATGGCTACACCTTC	CASGPGDYGYTF
.	.	11	TRBV20-1	TRBJ1-5	TGCAGTGCTAGGGAACTAAGCGCCCAGCATTTT	CSARELSAQHF
.	.	15	TRBV19	TRBJ1-4	TGTGCCAGTAGTACCTCACAGGGATCTAATGAAAAACTGTTTTTT	CASSTSQGSNEKLFF
TRBD2	.	15	TRBV4-1	TRBJ2-3	TGCGCCAGCAGCCTGACTAGCGGGAGCACAGATACGCAGTATTTT	CASSLTSGSTDTQYF
TRBD1	.	18	TRBV4-2	TRBJ1-3	TGTGCCAGCAGCCAAGAAGGGGGACAGATGACGGGGTCAAACACCATATATTTT	CASSQEGGQMTGSNTIYF
TRBD2	.	18	TRBV6-1	TRBJ2-6	TGTGCCAGCAGTGAATCCCTAGCGGGAGTCCATGGGGCCAACGTCCTGACTTTC	CASSESLAGVHGANVLTF
TRBD1	.	13	TRBV29-1	TRBJ1-1	TGCAGCGTTGAACCGACAGGGGAACCTGAAGCTTTCTTT	CSVEPTGEPEAFF
.	.	13	TRBV4-1	TRBJ1-2	TGCGCCAGCAGCCAAGCCTTGCAGTATGGCTACACCTTC	CASSQALQYGYTF
TRBD1	.	12	TRBV6-5	TRBJ1-1	TGTGCCAGCAAAGACAGGGTCGCTGAAGCTTTCTTT	CASKDRVAEAFF
.	.	14	TRBV6-5	TRBJ1-1	TGTGCCAGCAAGCTAACAGGGCCGGACACTGAAGCTTTCTTT	CASKLTGPDTEAFF
.	.	15	TRBV5-1	TRBJ1-1	TGCGCCAGCAGCCCTAGCCTCGCGGCAGACACTGAAGCTTTCTTT	CASSPSLAADTEAFF
.	.	12	TRBV12-3/TRBV12-4	TRBJ1-3	TGTGCCAGTCGGGAGTCCGGAAACACCATATATTTT	CASRESGNTIYF
.	.	13	TRBV3-1/TRBV3-2	TRBJ1-1	TGTGCCAGCAGCCAATATGAGGCGGGTGAAGCTTTCTTT	CASSQYEAGEAFF
TRBD2	.	17	TRBV27	TRBJ2-3	TGTGCCAGCAGTTTACGACTGACTAGCGGGGGCACAGATACGCAGTATTTT	CASSLRLTSGGTDTQYF
.	.	16	TRBV5-1	TRBJ1-6	TGCGCCAGCAGCTCCTTGGACAGCAACTATAATTCACCCCTCCACTTT	CASSSLDSNYNSPLHF
TRBD1	.	14	TRBV2	TRBJ1-1	TGTGCCAGCATAGGCGGGACAGCTAACACTGAAGCTTTCTTT	CASIGGTANTEAFF
.	.	12	TRBV29-1	TRBJ2-7	TGCAGCGTTGACGCCCCAAGGGGGGAGCAGTACTTC	CSVDAPRGEQYF
.	few	13	TRBV6-1	TRBJ1-3	TGTGCCAGCAGTGAAAAACAGGGAAACACCATATATTTT	CASSEKQGNTIYF
TRBD1	.	14	TRBV30	TRBJ1-3	TGTGCCTGGGATAGGACAGGATCTGGAAACACCATATATTTT	CAWDRTGSGNTIYF
.	.	16	TRBV11-2	TRBJ2-2	TGTGCCAGCAGCTTAGTTGGCGGAGTTAACACCGGGGAGCTGTTTTTT	CASSLVGGVNTGELFF
.	.	13	TRBV3-1/TRBV3-2	TRBJ1-1	TGTGCCAGCAGCCAGGGCAGGGCGACTGAAGCTTTCTTT	CASSQGRATEAFF
TRBD2	once	16	TRBV5-4	TRBJ2-2	TGTGCCAGCAGCGGTGGACTAGCGGTGAACACCGGGGAGCTGTTTTTT	CASSGGLAVNTGELFF
TRBD1	.	13	TRBV19	TRBJ1-1	TGTGCCAGTAGGATATCAGACAGGGCTGAAGCTTTCTTT	CASRISDRAEAFF
TRBD2	once	18	TRBV19	TRBJ2-3	TGTGCCAGTAGTATAGGCGGGGGACTAGCGGGAGTCACAGATACGCAGTATTTT	CASSIGGGLAGVTDTQYF
.	.	15	TRBV14	TRBJ1-2	TGTGCCAGCAGCCAAGTTCAGGGGACTAACTATGGCTACACCTTC	CASSQVQGTNYGYTF
TRBD1	.	14	TRBV29-1	TRBJ1-3	TGCAGCACGACAGGGGGGTTCTCTGGAAACACCATATATTTT	CSTTGGFSGNTIYF
.	.	13	TRBV12-5	TRBJ1-5	TGTGCTAGTGGTTTGCCCCCAAATCAGCCCCAGCATTTT	CASGLPPNQPQHF
.	.	17	TRBV3-1/TRBV3-2	TRBJ2-1	TGTGCCAGCAGCCAAGGCGGGTGGTGGGAATCGTACAATGAGCAGTTCTTC	CASSQGGWWESYNEQFF
.	.	17	TRBV13	TRBJ2-2	TGTGCCAGCAGCCGGGTCGGAGGAAATACGAACACCGGGGAGCTGTTTTTT	CASSRVGGNTNTGELFF
.	.	16	TRBV19	TRBJ1-5	TGTGCCAGTAGTATTTTAGGGGAGGATAACAATCAGCCCCAGCATTTT	CASSILGEDNNQPQHF
TRBD1	.	16	TRBV13	TRBJ1-3	TGTGCCAGCAGCTCTCGGTGGGCAGGGGGTGGAAACACCATATATTTT	CASSSRWAGGGNTIYF
.	.	14	TRBV19	TRBJ1-1	TGTGCCAGTAGTATAATTGGGGGGAGCACTGAAGCTTTCTTT	CASSIIGGSTEAFF
.	.	13	TRBV6-5	TRBJ1-2	TGTGCCAGCAGTCCAGGGGCGGACTATGGCTACACCTTC	CASSPGADYGYTF
TRBD2	.	17	TRBV13	TRBJ2-1	TGTGCCAGCAGCGTAGGACTAGCGGGAGGAAATGAGGATGAGCAGTTCTTC	CASSVGLAGGNEDEQFF
.	.	15	TRBV6-1	TRBJ1-5	TGTGCCAGCAGTGAAGGCGGGATGGGCAATCAGCCCCAGCATTTT	CASSEGGMGNQPQHF
TRBD1	.	13	TRBV5-1	TRBJ1-5	TGCGCCAGCAGGGGGGACAGAGATCAGCCCCAGCATTTT	CASRGDRDQPQHF
.	.	13	TRBV5-1	TRBJ1-1	TGCGCCAGCAGCATAGACAGGAACACTGAAGCTTTCTTT	CASSIDRNTEAFF
TRBD1	.	11	TRBV3-1/TRBV3-2	TRBJ1-6	TGTGCCAGCAGCCATGGGACAGCCCTCCACTTT	CASSHGTALHF
.	.	12	TRBV2	TRBJ2-2	TGTGCCAGCAGGGCGGGCACCGGGGAGCTGTTTTTT	CASRAGTGELFF
TRBD1	.	17	TRBV7-6	TRBJ1-5	TGTGCCAGCAGCTTGACTCCGGGACAGGGAATGGGGCAGCCCCAGCATTTT	CASSLTPGQGMGQPQHF
TRBD2	.	16	TRBV4-1	TRBJ2-5	TGCGCCAGCAGCCAAGATTGGGGGGGGGTCCAAGAGACCCAGTACTTC	CASSQDWGGVQETQYF
TRBD2	once	14	TRBV3-1/TRBV3-2	TRBJ2-3	TGTGCCAGCAGCCTAGCGGGGGGCACAGATACGCAGTATTTT	CASSLAGGTDTQYF
.	.	13	TRBV30	TRBJ1-5	TGTGCCTGGAGCGTACAGCACAATCAGCCCCAGCATTTT	CAWSVQHNQPQHF
.	.	15	TRBV11-3	TRBJ2-3	TGTGCCAGCAGCTTCGCGGACACGAGCACAGATACGCAGTATTTT	CASSFADTSTDTQYF